This TCR beta chain was recovered during a study of T cells after posttransplantation cyclophosphamide (dated by TCRdb to the mid-2010s). As for the study more broadly: The study tracked T cell repertoire reconstitution by TRB sequencing after myeloablative bone marrow transplantation using posttransplantation cyclophosphamide as GVHD prophylaxis. Antigen receptor sequencing was done on samples from about 40 PTCy-treated patients and from 15 to 20 related bone marrow donors of those patients. Blood from every one of the approximately 33 PTCy patients who had 1-year posttransplant specimens underwent TRB sequencing. In 3 patients, TRB sequencing was also performed on up to 3 more blood samples taken 2 to 5.2 years after transplant, and in 4 patients, pretransplant blood was also TRB-sequenced. TRA and TRB clonality were tightly correlated in about ten samples, so subsequent TCR analyses focused on TRB only. Public TRB sequences were compared against a database of over 3,600 sequences linked to responses to pathogens, tumor antigens, self-antigens and alloantigens. Overall results and qualifications from the work: Across the roughly 48 patients, TRB clonality was highly associated with recipient CMV seropositivity and CMV reactivation, and diversity with PTCy was similar to that in the CNI/methotrexate controls. At 1-2 months, donor-recipient similarity was low but rose over the first year, and the later blood repertoires were often dominated by donor CD8+ memory clones. The TRB repertoires of T cells infiltrating skin or the GI tract showed only limited overlap with the TRB repertoires found in blood.

Taken with the paper, the label for time point translates to: posttransplant day relative to BM transplant. Reading the label with the study, this specimen's treatment or condition is: high-dose cyclophosphamide on days +3 and +4 as single-agent GVHD prophylaxis. PTCy patients received busulfan and fludarabine conditioning, a related or unrelated marrow graft, and cyclophosphamide on days +3 and +4. PTCy-treated patients came from a prospective multi-institutional clinical trial. Mononuclear cells from peripheral blood and bone marrow were separated by Ficoll-Hypaque density centrifugation and then cryopreserved. From its cysteine to its phenylalanine, the CDR3 spans 15 amino acids. The only DNA kept is the CDR3, 45 bases in frame from the first base. V lost 0 bases and J lost 4 bases; the stretch between them is 9 bases long. For CDR1 and CDR2, the germline V gene lists MNHEY and SVGAGI. The sample holds many counts of this clone. Its antigen is currently not known. Qualities for individual bases were not recorded, and no much larger clone is one base off.

Genomic DNA was used for TRB sequencing, which was performed with the immunoSEQ assay at survey resolution or with the hsTCRB kit. As for the original processing: The immunoSEQ software handled the initial read processing, while the LymphoSeq R package was used for the repertoire analyses. Clonality was computed as 1 minus normalized Shannon entropy; Gini coefficient was also calculated for each TRB dataset. Phenotypes of unsorted samples were inferred by mapping TRB sequences from sorted subsets of the recipient or donor onto unsorted samples of the same recipient. Entries here come from immuneACCESS through TCRdb and include only in-frame sequences with V and J called. Some clones fail to appear in such tables; in the studies checked, an unresolved V gene covers under half of the shortfall, and the cause of the remainder is unknown. V, J and clone size derive from that table, while D and trimming were established from the DNA sequence. The data for this sample show 10,000 to 15,000 clones, each detected more than once. Clones ranked in the top ten supply 25% to 30% of the sample.

Sequenced here: PBMCs, sampled after allogeneic stem cell transplant with posttransplant cyclophosphamide. This TCR came from a female patient in her thirties or forties who received an allogeneic stem cell transplant from an unrelated donor, was CMV-positive, and had acute GVHD only. Following a transplant, a fraction of the T cells may be traceable to the graft donor. The chain couples TRBV6-5 to TRBJ2-2; the D gene remains uncertain. For the CDR3, the sequence is CASSYSSELTGELFF. Read as DNA, the sequence is TGTGCCAGCAGTTACTCGAGCGAGCTCACCGGGGAGCTGTTTTTT.